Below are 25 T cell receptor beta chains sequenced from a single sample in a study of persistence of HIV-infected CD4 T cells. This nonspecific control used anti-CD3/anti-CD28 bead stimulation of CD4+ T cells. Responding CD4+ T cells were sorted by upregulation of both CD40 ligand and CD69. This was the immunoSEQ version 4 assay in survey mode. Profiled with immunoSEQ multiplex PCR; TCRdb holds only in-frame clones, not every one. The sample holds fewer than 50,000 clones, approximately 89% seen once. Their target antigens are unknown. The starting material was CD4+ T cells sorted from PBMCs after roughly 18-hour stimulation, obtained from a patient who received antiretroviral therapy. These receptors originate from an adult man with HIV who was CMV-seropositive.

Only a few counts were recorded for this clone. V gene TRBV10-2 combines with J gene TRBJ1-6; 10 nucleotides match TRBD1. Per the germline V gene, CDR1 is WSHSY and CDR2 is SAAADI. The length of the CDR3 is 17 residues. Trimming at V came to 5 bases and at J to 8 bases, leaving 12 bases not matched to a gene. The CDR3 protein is CASSQARDRGPDSPLHF. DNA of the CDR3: TGCGCCAGCAGTCAAGCCAGGGACAGGGGACCAGATTCACCCCTCCACTTT.

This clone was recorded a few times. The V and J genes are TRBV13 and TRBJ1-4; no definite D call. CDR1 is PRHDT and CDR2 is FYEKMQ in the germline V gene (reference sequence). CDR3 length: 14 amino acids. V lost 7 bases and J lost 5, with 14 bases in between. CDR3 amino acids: CASTLGQYNEKLFF. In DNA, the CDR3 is TGTGCCAGCACCCTTGGGCAGTACAATGAAAAACTGTTTTTT.

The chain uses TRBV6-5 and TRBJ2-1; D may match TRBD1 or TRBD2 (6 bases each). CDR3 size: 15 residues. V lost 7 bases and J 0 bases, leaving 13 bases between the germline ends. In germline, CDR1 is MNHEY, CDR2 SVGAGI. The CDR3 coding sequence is TGTGCCAGCAAGGGGGGCCCTTTCTCCTACAATGAGCAGTTCTTC. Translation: CASKGGPFSYNEQFF.

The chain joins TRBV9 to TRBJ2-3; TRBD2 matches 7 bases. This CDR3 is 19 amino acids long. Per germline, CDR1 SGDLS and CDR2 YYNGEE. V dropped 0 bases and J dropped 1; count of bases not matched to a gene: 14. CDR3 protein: CASSVATRYGAGGTDTQYF. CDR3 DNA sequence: TGTGCCAGCAGCGTAGCTACGAGGTATGGGGCGGGGGGCACAGATACGCAGTATTTT.

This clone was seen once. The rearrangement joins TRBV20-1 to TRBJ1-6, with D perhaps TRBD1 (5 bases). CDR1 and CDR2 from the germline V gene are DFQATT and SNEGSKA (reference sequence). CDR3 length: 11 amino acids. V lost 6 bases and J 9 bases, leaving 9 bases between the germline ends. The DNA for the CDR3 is TGCAGTGCCGGGGGGGGTTCACCCCTCCACTTT. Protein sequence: CSAGGGSPLHF.

The CDR3 coding sequence is TGTGCCACCAGCAGAGATACTCCCTACGAGCAGTACTTC. It encodes CATSRDTPYEQYF. The chain recombines TRBV15 with TRBJ2-7; no clear D gene. The CDR3 totals 13 residues. V gave up 0 bases and J gave up 2 bases, with 5 bases separating them. The germline V gene encodes CDR1 LNHNV and CDR2 YYDKDF (reference sequence).

The CDR3 loop is CASSPEGQNSGNTIYF. The CDR3 coding sequence is TGTGCCAGCTCACCGGAGGGACAGAACTCTGGAAACACCATATATTTT. V usage is TRBV18 and J usage is TRBJ1-3; 7 nucleotides align to TRBD1. The CDR3 runs to 16 residues. With 3 bases clipped from V and 0 bases from J, the junction kept 5 bases outside the gene matches. Looked up from germline, CDR1 is KGHSH and CDR2 is LQKENI. Complete variable domain (other parts from reference TRBV18 and TRBJ1-3): NAGVMQNPRHLVRRRGQEARLRCSPMKGHSHVYWYRQLPEEGLKFMVYLQKENIIDESGMPKERFSAEFPKEGPSILRIQQVVRGDSAAYFCASSPEGQNSGNTIYFGEGSWLTVV.

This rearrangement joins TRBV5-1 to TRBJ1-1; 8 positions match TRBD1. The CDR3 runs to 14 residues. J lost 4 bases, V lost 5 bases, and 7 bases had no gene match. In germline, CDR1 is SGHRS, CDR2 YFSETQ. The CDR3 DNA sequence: TGCGCCAGCAGAGTCCAGACAGGGGCCACTGAAGCTTTCTTT. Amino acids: CASRVQTGATEAFF.

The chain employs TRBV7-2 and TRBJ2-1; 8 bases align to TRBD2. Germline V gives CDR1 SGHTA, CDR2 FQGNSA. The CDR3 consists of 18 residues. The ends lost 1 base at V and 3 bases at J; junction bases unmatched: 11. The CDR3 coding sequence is TGTGCCAGCAGCTTAGTTTTGCCCGGGGGGGCAGTCTACAATGAGCAGTTCTTC. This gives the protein CASSLVLPGGAVYNEQFF.

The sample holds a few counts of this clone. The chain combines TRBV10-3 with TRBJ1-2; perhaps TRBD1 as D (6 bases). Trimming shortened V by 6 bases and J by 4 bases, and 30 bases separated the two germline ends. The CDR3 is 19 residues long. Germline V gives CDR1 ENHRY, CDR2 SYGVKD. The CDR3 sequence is CAISPSGQIYAEEFYGYTF. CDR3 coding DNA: TGTGCCATCAGCCCGTCGGGACAAATTTATGCCGAAGAGTTCTATGGCTACACCTTC.

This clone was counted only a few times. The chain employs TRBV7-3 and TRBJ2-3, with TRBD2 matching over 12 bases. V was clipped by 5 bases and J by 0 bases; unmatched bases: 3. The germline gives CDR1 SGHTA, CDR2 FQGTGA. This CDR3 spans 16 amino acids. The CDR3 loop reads CASSQLAGGSTDTQYF. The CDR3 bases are TGTGCCAGCAGCCAGCTAGCGGGGGGGAGCACAGATACGCAGTATTTT.

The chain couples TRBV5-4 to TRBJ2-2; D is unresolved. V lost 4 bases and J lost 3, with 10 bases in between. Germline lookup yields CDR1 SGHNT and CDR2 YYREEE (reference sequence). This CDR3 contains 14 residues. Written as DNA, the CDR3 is TGTGCCAGCAGCCTAATAGGAGACACCGGGGAGCTGTTTTTT. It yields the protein CASSLIGDTGELFF.

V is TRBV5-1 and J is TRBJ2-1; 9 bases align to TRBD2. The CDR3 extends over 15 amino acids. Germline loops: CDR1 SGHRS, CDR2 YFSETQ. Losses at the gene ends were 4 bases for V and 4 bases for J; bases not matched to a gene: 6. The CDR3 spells CASSAAGGLYNEQFF. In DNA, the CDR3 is TGCGCCAGCAGCGCAGCGGGGGGTCTATACAATGAGCAGTTCTTC.

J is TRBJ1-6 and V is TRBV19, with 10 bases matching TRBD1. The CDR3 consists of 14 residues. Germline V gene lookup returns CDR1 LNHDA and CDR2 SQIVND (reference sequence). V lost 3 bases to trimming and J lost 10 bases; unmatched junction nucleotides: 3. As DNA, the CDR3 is TGTGCCAGTAGTATCGGACAGGGGGGATCACCCCTCCACTTT. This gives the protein CASSIGQGGSPLHF.

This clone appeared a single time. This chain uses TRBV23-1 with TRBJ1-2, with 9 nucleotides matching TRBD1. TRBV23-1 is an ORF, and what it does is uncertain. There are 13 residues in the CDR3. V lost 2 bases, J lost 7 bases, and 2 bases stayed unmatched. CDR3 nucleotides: TGCGCCAGCAGTCAAACAGGGGGCCTTGGCTACACCTTC. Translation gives CASSQTGGLGYTF.

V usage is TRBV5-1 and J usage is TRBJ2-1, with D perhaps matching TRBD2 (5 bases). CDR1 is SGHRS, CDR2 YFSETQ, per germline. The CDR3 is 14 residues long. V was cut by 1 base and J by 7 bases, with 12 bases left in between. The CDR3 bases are TGCGCCAGCAGCTTGATAACGGGGTCGAATGAGCAGTTCTTC. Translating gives CASSLITGSNEQFF.

The CDR3 loop reads CASSLDSFSPQHF. In DNA, the CDR3 is TGTGCCAGCAGCTTGGACAGCTTTTCGCCCCAGCATTTT. V usage is TRBV5-4 and J usage is TRBJ1-5; D uncertain. The CDR3 totals 13 residues. Germline-derived CDR1 and CDR2 are SGHNT and YYREEE (reference sequence). The V and J ends lost 0 bases and 9 bases respectively, with 10 bases between them.

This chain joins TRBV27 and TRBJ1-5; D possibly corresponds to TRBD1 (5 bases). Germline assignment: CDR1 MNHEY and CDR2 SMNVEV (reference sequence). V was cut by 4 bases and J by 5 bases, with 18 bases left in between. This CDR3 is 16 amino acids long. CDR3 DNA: TGTGCCAGCAGTTCACCCGCCGGCAGGGAATATCAGCCCCAGCATTTT. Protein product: CASSSPAGREYQPQHF.

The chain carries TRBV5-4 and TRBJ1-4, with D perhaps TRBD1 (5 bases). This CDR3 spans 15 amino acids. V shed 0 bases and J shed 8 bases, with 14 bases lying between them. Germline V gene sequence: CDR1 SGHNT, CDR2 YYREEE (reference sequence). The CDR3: CASSLAVGEREKLFF. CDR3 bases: TGTGCCAGCAGCTTGGCGGTAGGGGAAAGGGAAAAACTGTTTTTT.

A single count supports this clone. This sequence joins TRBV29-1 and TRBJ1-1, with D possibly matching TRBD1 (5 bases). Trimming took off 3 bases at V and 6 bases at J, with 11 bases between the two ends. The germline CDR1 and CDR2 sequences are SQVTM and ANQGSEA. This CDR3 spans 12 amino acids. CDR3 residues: CSVEPRVAEAFF. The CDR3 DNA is TGCAGCGTTGAGCCCAGGGTCGCTGAAGCTTTCTTT.

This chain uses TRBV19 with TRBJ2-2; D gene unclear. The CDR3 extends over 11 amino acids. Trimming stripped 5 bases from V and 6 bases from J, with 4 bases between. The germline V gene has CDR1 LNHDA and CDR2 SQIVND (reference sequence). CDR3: CASSGAGELFF. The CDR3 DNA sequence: TGTGCCAGTAGTGGCGCCGGGGAGCTGTTTTTT.

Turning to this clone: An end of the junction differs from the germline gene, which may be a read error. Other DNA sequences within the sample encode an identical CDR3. The CDR3 DNA follows: TGCGCCAGCAGTTACGGGGAACAACAGGGTAACTATGGCTACACCTTC. This gives the protein CASSYGEQQGNYGYTF. This chain connects TRBV6-5 to TRBJ1-2; D perhaps matches TRBD1 (6 bases). The germline V gene encodes CDR1 MNHEY and CDR2 SVGAGI. The CDR3 is 16 residues long.

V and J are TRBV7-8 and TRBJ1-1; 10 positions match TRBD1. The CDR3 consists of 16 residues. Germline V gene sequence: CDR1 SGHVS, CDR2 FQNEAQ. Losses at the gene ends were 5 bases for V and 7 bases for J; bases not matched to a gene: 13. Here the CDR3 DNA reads TGTGCCAGCAGCCTCCACCGGGACAGGGGAGGAGGTGAAGCTTTCTTT. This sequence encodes CASSLHRDRGGGEAFF.

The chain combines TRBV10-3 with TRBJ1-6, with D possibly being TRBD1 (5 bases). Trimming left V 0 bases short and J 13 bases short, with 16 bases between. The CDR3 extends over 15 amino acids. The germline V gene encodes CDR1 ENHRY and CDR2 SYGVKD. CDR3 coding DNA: TGTGCCATCAGTGAGTCATCCCCTCCAGGGAGGCCCCTCCACTTT. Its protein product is CAISESSPPGRPLHF.

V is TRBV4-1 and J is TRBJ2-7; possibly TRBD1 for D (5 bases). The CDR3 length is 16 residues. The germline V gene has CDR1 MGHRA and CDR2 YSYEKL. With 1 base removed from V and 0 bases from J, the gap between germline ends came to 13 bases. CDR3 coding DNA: TGCGCCAGCAGCCAAGTCGTCAGGGCTTACTCCTACGAGCAGTACTTC. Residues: CASSQVVRAYSYEQYF.